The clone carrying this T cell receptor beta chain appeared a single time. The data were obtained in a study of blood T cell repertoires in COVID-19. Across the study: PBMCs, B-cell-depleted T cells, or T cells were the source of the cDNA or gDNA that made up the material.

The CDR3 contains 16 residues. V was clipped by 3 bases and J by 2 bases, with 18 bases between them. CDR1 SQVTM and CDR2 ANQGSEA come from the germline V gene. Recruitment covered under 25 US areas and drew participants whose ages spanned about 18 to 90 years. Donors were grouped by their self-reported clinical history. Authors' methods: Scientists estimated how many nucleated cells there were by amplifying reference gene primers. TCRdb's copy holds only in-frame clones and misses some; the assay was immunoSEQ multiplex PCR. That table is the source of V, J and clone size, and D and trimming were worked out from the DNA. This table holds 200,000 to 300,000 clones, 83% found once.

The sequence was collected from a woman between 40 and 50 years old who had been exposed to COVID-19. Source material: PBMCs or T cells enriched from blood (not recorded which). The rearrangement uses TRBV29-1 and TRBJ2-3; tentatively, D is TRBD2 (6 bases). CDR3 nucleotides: TGCAGCGTTGAGCAGGCGATAGCGGTTCCCACAGATACGCAGTATTTT. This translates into CSVEQAIAVPTDTQYF.